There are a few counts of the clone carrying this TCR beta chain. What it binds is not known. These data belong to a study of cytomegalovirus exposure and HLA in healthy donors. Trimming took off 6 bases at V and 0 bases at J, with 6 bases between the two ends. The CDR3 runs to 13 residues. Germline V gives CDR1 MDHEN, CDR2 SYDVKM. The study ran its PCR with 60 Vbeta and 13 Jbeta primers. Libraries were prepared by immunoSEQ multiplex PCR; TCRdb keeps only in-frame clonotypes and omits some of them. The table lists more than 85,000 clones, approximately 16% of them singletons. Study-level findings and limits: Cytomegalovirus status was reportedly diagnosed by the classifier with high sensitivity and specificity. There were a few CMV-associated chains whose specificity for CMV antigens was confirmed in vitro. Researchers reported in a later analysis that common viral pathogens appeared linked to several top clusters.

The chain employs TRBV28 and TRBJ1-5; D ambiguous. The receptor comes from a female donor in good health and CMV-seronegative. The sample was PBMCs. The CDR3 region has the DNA TGTGCCAGCAGGCCTAATAGCAATCAGCCCCAGCATTTT. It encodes CASRPNSNQPQHF.